This is a list of T cell receptor beta chains from one sample in a study of control samples from healthy donors and cancer patients. Measured with immunoSEQ multiplex PCR; TCRdb has only the in-frame clones, and not every one. The data show about 120,000 clones, about 86% seen once. Sequenced sample: blood. The receptors were sampled from a man between 25 and 39 years old in good health. Both conserved end residues are part of each CDR3. D genes are given only for firm matches. Clone size, where shown, is once, few, many, or a class for clones that have expanded.

size	D	V	J	DNA	CDR3
-	-	TRBV10-2	TRBJ2-3	TGCGCCAGCAGCCCCACCGGGGATACGCAGTATTTT	CASSPTGDTQYF
-	TRBD1	TRBV5-1	TRBJ2-7	TGCGCCAGCAGCCAGACAGGGCGTGGATTGTCCTACGAGCAGTACTTC	CASSQTGRGLSYEQYF
-	-	TRBV28	TRBJ1-4	TGTGCCAGCAGTTTATTAGGGGAGGGCTCTAATGAAAAACTGTTTTTT	CASSLLGEGSNEKLFF
-	-	TRBV30	TRBJ1-1	TGTGCCTGGAAACTAAGCATGAACACTGAAGCTTTCTTT	CAWKLSMNTEAFF
-	TRBD1	TRBV18	TRBJ2-7	TGTGCCAGCTCACGAGAACAGGGGGCATCAGTTTACGAGCAGTACTTC	CASSREQGASVYEQYF
-	-	TRBV19	TRBJ1-1	TGTGCCAGTACCTCGGACCCCTATCTGGGAGCTTTCTTT	CASTSDPYLGAFF
-	-	TRBV3-1/TRBV3-2	TRBJ1-2	TGTGCCAGCAGCCAATCTCCAGGGGCCTATGGCTACACCTTC	CASSQSPGAYGYTF
-	-	TRBV4-1	TRBJ2-5	TGCGCCAGCAGTCGTGAAGAGACCCAGTACTTC	CASSREETQYF
-	-	TRBV10-3	TRBJ1-4	TGTGCCATCAGTGAAATCTCCCCACTCGGGGTTAATGAAAAACTGTTTTTT	CAISEISPLGVNEKLFF
-	TRBD1	TRBV12-5	TRBJ1-6	TGTGCTAGTGGGCGGACAGGGAATAATTCACCCCTCCACTTT	CASGRTGNNSPLHF
-	-	TRBV5-6	TRBJ2-1	TGTGCCAGCAGATCAGGGAGGAGCTCCTACAATGAGCAGTTCTTC	CASRSGRSSYNEQFF
-	-	TRBV6-5	TRBJ1-2	TGTGCCAGCAGTTACGCCGCTGGAGGCTATGGCTACACCTTC	CASSYAAGGYGYTF
-	-	TRBV28	TRBJ1-1	TGTGCCAGCGTGGAAGGAACTGAAGCTTTCTTT	CASVEGTEAFF
once	-	TRBV19	TRBJ1-1	TGTGCGAGTAAAGTCGAGTCGGAAAGAACTGAAGCTTTCTTT	CASKVESERTEAFF
-	-	TRBV10-3	TRBJ2-2	TGTGCCATCAGTGAGTATAGTACTGCGAACACCGGGGAGCTGTTTTTT	CAISEYSTANTGELFF
-	-	TRBV6-1	TRBJ2-3	TGTGCCAGCAGTGAAGGGGGGGGGCCAGATACGCAGTATTTT	CASSEGGGPDTQYF
once	-	TRBV4-1	TRBJ1-3	TGCGCCAGCAGCCAAGATTGGCTTAGCTCTGGAAACACCATATATTTT	CASSQDWLSSGNTIYF
-	-	TRBV11-2	TRBJ2-6	TGTGCCAGCAGCTTAGATTGGGACGGGGCCAACGTCCTGACTTTC	CASSLDWDGANVLTF
-	-	TRBV28	TRBJ2-4	TGTGCCAGCACCAAGCCTGAGGGGCCCAAAAACATTCAGTACTTC	CASTKPEGPKNIQYF
once	-	TRBV6-4	TRBJ1-1	TGTGCCAGCAGTGACTCGCTAACCCTAGTGCACACTGAAGCTTTCTTT	CASSDSLTLVHTEAFF
-	-	TRBV20-1	TRBJ2-1	TGCAGTGCTAGAGATAGGAGCCGGCAGTTCTTC	CSARDRSRQFF
-	-	TRBV3-1/TRBV3-2	TRBJ1-1	TGTGCCAGCAGCCAAGAAGGGGGGGGCGCCCGGACTGAAGCTTTCTTT	CASSQEGGGARTEAFF
-	-	TRBV13	TRBJ1-2	TGTGCCAGCAGCGAAACGGACAGAACTTATGGCTACACCTTC	CASSETDRTYGYTF
-	TRBD1	TRBV13	TRBJ1-3	TGTGCCAGCAGCGTAAACAGGGGGGATATTGGAAACACCATATATTTT	CASSVNRGDIGNTIYF
-	-	TRBV2	TRBJ1-1	TGTGCCAGCAGTGAAAGAGGGGGAGAGACTGAAGCTTTCTTT	CASSERGGETEAFF
-	-	TRBV12-3/TRBV12-4	TRBJ1-5	TGTGCCAGCAGTCAATCGCTAAATCAGCCCCAGCATTTT	CASSQSLNQPQHF
-	-	TRBV5-8	TRBJ1-4	TGTGCCAGCAGCCCCGGACGGCACAATGAAAAACTGTTTTTT	CASSPGRHNEKLFF
-	TRBD1	TRBV25-1	TRBJ1-2	TGTGCCAGCAGGGGACAGGGGGGCCAGGGGCGGTATGGCTACACCTTC	CASRGQGGQGRYGYTF
few	-	TRBV5-1	TRBJ2-2	TGCGCCAGCAGCTTGGAGCCGAACACCGGGGAGCTGTTTTTT	CASSLEPNTGELFF